A selection of T cell receptor beta chains follows, all from one sample in a study of vaccination and CD4 T cells after COVID-19. For these TCRs, the target antigens are not known. A single record per CDR3 protein comes from TCRdb applying MiXCR to the PCR reads. The sample lists about 14,000 distinct CDR3 sequences, approximately 60% seen once, with over 11% in the top ten. The material sequenced was CD4+ T cells from blood, cultured in vitro. The receptors shown here come from a human donor who had recovered from COVID-19. Each CDR3 is given with its conserved first and last residue. The D gene is left open where the match is weak.

V	D	J	CDR3
TRBV19	NA	TRBJ1-4	CASCSEATDEKLFF
TRBV27	TRBD1	TRBJ1-3	CASSPGQGADGNTIYF
TRBV24-1	TRBD2	TRBJ2-1	CATSDSLNSGNSYNEQFF
TRBV28	TRBD1	TRBJ1-1	CASNTARQGNTEAFF
TRBV4-2	NA	TRBJ2-3	CASSQDKGTDTQYF
TRBV6-1	NA	TRBJ1-5	CASSRTDSNQPQHF
TRBV24-1	TRBD1	TRBJ2-5	CATSDPGTVQETQYF
TRBV29-1	NA	TRBJ2-7	CSVEKGEQYF
TRBV7-9	TRBD1	TRBJ2-5	CASSLTTGEETQYF
TRBV2	TRBD1	TRBJ2-5	CASKRGLGETQYF
TRBV6-5	TRBD2	TRBJ2-1	CASSYGLAGPYEQFF
TRBV20-1	TRBD2	TRBJ2-7	CSAQDTSGKWGHEQYF
TRBV7-8	NA	TRBJ2-7	CASSENTVSGYEQYF
TRBV10-1	NA	TRBJ2-2	CASSEVGAGDTGELFF
TRBV27	TRBD2	TRBJ2-3	CASSSSSLAGPGTQYF
TRBV27	TRBD1	TRBJ2-7	CASSLMGAGQGVLEQYF
TRBV12-3/TRBV12-4	NA	TRBJ2-5	CASSLGLVRKETQYF
TRBV10-3	NA	TRBJ2-7	CAISESASSDEQYF
TRBV20-1	TRBD2	TRBJ2-5	CSARDLAGYQETQYF
TRBV7-9	TRBD2	TRBJ2-3	CASTLGLAASTDTQYF
TRBV20-1	TRBD1	TRBJ2-7	CSAFGTGGYEQYF
TRBV18	TRBD2	TRBJ2-2	CASSTSGSTGELFF
TRBV21-1	NA	TRBJ2-3	CASSTEDCTDTQYF